These 12 T cell receptor beta chains share one sample of origin, sequenced in a study of chronic HIV infection and antiretroviral therapy. MiXCR, applied by TCRdb to the 5' RACE reads, yields one record per CDR3 protein. Of about 31,000 distinct CDR3 sequences in the sample, around 9% were seen once. Sequenced: peripheral blood. The receptors come from an adult who had HIV and had not received antiretroviral therapy, or was an uninfected healthy control (not recorded which).

The sample holds a few counts of this clonotype. This chain connects TRBV5-1 to TRBJ2-1; D tentatively reads TRBD1 or TRBD2 (6 bases each). Germline-derived CDR1 and CDR2 are SGHRS and YFSETQ. Trimming took 1 base from V and 9 from J, leaving 11 bases between them. The CDR3 is 13 amino acids. CDR3 in amino acids: CASSLSGALEQFF. In DNA form, the CDR3 reads TGCGCCAGCAGCTTGTCGGGGGCGCTTGAGCAGTTCTTC.

This clonotype has a handful of counts. The CDR3 DNA is TGTGCCAGCAGCCTAAATATTAATAGCAATCAGCCCCAGCATTTT. Protein sequence: CASSLNINSNQPQHF. The chain carries TRBV27 and TRBJ1-5, with unresolved D. CDR3 length: 15 residues. Germline CDR1 and CDR2: MNHEY and SMNVEV (reference sequence). The V and J ends lost 6 bases and 0 bases respectively, with 12 bases between them.

This clonotype was counted a few times. V is TRBV15 and J is TRBJ1-5, with 7 bases aligning to TRBD1. Germline assignment: CDR1 LNHNV and CDR2 YYDKDF (reference sequence). The CDR3 sequence is 17 residues long. V shed 3 bases, J shed 9 bases, and the junction held 17 bases outside the gene matches. The CDR3 loop reads CATSSGTGVDLLAPQHF. CDR3 sequence (DNA): TGTGCCACCAGCAGTGGTACAGGGGTTGATTTGTTAGCGCCCCAGCATTTT.

In this sample, this clonotype turned up many times. The rearrangement links TRBV11-1 to TRBJ2-2, with a tentative D call TRBD1 (5 bases). The CDR3 loop spans 15 amino acids. Germline assignment: CDR1 SGHAT and CDR2 FQDESV (reference sequence). Trimming removed 6 bases from V and 6 bases from J, with 17 bases in between. The CDR3, as DNA: TGTGCCAGCAGTCCCGACCAGGGTAGGGCCGGGGAGCTGTTTTTT. This sequence encodes CASSPDQGRAGELFF.

This clonotype was seen repeatedly, ten times or more. The chain employs TRBV4-3 and TRBJ2-7; 7 nucleotides agree with TRBD1. Germline assignment: CDR1 LGHNA and CDR2 YSLEER. V lost 0 bases, J lost 2 bases, and 4 bases stayed unmatched. This CDR3 has 15 amino acids. The CDR3 sequence: CASSQDGQAAYEQYF. CDR3 in DNA: TGCGCCAGCAGCCAAGACGGACAGGCCGCCTACGAGCAGTACTTC.

This clonotype has ten or more counts. This chain links TRBV7-3 with TRBJ2-6; D is possibly TRBD2 (6 bases). V was pared by 0 bases and J by 2 bases, with 8 bases between. Germline V CDR1 and CDR2: SGHTA, FQGTGA. The length of the CDR3 is 16 residues. Here the CDR3 DNA reads TGTGCCAGCAGCTTAACGAGGGAGGCTGGGGCCAACGTCCTGACTTTC. Protein sequence: CASSLTREAGANVLTF.

The sample holds many counts of this clonotype. The chain employs TRBV6-1 and TRBJ2-6; a possible D gene is TRBD1 (6 bases). The germline gives CDR1 MNHNS, CDR2 SASEGT. The CDR3 has 16 residues. V was shortened by 10 bases and J by 0 bases, with 16 bases between the two germline ends. CDR3 amino acids: CATTGHPYSGANVLTF. The CDR3 DNA sequence: TGTGCCACTACGGGACACCCGTACTCTGGGGCCAACGTCCTGACTTTC.

This clonotype was detected ten times or more. The rearrangement uses TRBV20-1 and TRBJ2-5; D may match TRBD1 or TRBD2 (9 bases each). CDR1 is DFQATT and CDR2 is SNEGSKA in the germline V gene (reference sequence). This CDR3 has 17 residues. Trimming cost V 5 bases and J 2 bases, with 24 bases left between them. CDR3 nucleotides: TGCAGTGCTGACAGGGGGAGAGCGGGGGGCCGTCAAGAGACCCAGTACTTC. This gives the protein CSADRGRAGGRQETQYF.

The sample holds many counts of this clonotype. The chain is built from TRBV20-1 and TRBJ1-1; no clear D gene. Looked up from germline, CDR1 is DFQATT and CDR2 is SNEGSKA (reference sequence). The CDR3 is 16 amino acids. Trimming took off 1 base at V and 1 base at J, with 16 bases between the two ends. This chain's CDR3 is CSARGDFFNENTEAFF. The CDR3 DNA follows: TGCAGTGCTAGAGGTGACTTCTTCAACGAGAACACTGAAGCTTTCTTT.

This clonotype has just a few counts. The V call is TRBV10-3, the J call TRBJ2-3, with 11 bases matching TRBD2. Germline V gene data show CDR1 as ENHRY and CDR2 as SYGVKD. The CDR3 is made up of 16 amino acids. V lost 6 bases and J lost 0; bases outside the gene matches: 5. The CDR3 loop reads CAIRPGLAASTDTQYF. CDR3 coding DNA: TGTGCCATCAGGCCGGGACTAGCGGCTAGCACAGATACGCAGTATTTT.

This clonotype was picked up a small number of times. CDR3 DNA sequence: TGCAGCGTTGGTCGGGCAGGGGGCACAGATACGCAGTATTTT. As protein: CSVGRAGGTDTQYF. The gene calls are TRBV29-1 and TRBJ2-3, with D perhaps TRBD1 (6 bases). Trimming stripped 4 bases from V and 1 base from J, with 12 bases between. The germline gives CDR1 SQVTM, CDR2 ANQGSEA. CDR3 size: 14 residues.

This clonotype was counted only a few times. V is TRBV2 and J is TRBJ2-6, with 12 bases lining up with TRBD1. The length of the CDR3 is 19 residues. Germline V lookup: CDR1 SNHLY, CDR2 FYNNEI. Losses at the gene ends were 3 bases for V and 1 base for J; bases not matched to a gene: 7. CDR3 nucleotide sequence: TGTGCCAGCAGTGATCCCGTGGGACAGGGGGCGTCTGGGGCCAACGTCCTGACTTTC. Translated, it gives CASSDPVGQGASGANVLTF.